This T cell receptor beta chain comes out of a study of Ad26.COV2.S vaccination and SARS-CoV-2 variants. Study in general: Donor was assigned to the Ad26.COV2.S arm of trial COV1001. Study results and caveats: Similar non-spike TCR breadth was observed in recipients of vaccine and of placebo. Reported post-vaccination CD8+ and CD4+ T cell responses to spike showed substantial breadth. Estimates derived from TCR breadth and depth analyses may have underestimated total T cell responses.

Generated by immunoSEQ multiplex PCR, the TCRdb table keeps only in-frame clones and is missing some. The profile shows over 450,000 clones, roughly nine tenths of them singletons. The sample's treatment: some 19 received Ad26.COV2.S at low or high dose, single or two shots; five or six received placebo; per-sample allocation not given. Sampling was performed 63 days after the first vaccine or placebo injection. As to this clone: Its specificity is unknown.

The CDR3 loop spans 17 amino acids. Germline V gene lookup returns CDR1 SGHAT and CDR2 FQNNGV. V lost 5 bases and J lost 1, with 20 bases in between. The chain recombines TRBV11-2 with TRBJ1-1; no reliable D call. The receptor's source is a person aged 18-60 years who received the Ad26.COV2.S COVID-19 vaccine or a placebo. The material was peripheral blood, obtained in a trial of Ad26.COV2.S vaccine versus placebo. The CDR3 coding sequence is TGTGCCAGCAGCCCGACACTGGGGTCCGAGGGGAACACTGAAGCTTTCTTT. It translates to CASSPTLGSEGNTEAFF.